The entry below gives a single TCR beta chain sequence along with its context. Then a second PCR, running about 6 to 12 cycles, was carried out with a sample-barcoded 5' primer and a J-beta primer mix. One entry per CDR3 protein results from TCRdb running MiXCR on the 5' RACE reads. The sample lists 780,000 or so distinct CDR3 sequences, 45% to 70% occurring once. This specimen comes from a study of blood T cells in healthy people across ages. With V trimmed by 3 bases and J by 11 bases, 14 bases remained unmatched. Germline values: CDR1 MGHRA, CDR2 YSYEKL. This CDR3 has 15 residues. This receptor was taken from a man in his forties or fifties in good health. V is TRBV4-1 and J is TRBJ2-5; 8 bases align to TRBD1. Source material: blood. CDR3 residues: CASSQPDRDPEEQYF. CDR3 bases: TGCGCCAGCAGCCAGCCGGACAGGGACCCTGAGGAGCAGTACTTC.